This TCR beta chain was retrieved from a study of CD8 T cells in ankylosing spondylitis (dated by TCRdb to about 2017). For the study in its entirety: The study set out to find disease-linked TCR variants by profiling T cell receptor beta repertoires in ankylosing spondylitis patients and healthy donors. Samples of peripheral blood were taken, and for ankylosing spondylitis patients, synovial fluid was collected as well. The full study cohort was made up of approximately 27 ankylosing spondylitis patients and approximately 100 healthy donors. Study-wide conclusions, independent of this receptor: A CD8+ phenotype was shown by the disease-linked clones, which were found at relatively low frequencies in peripheral blood. A TCR beta motif of several highly homologous amino acid variants appeared characteristic of blood from ankylosing spondylitis patients. According to the report, matched synovial fluid samples from ankylosing spondylitis patients were significantly enriched for the disease-linked clones. Some motif variants had previously been reported in the synovial fluid and blood of reactive arthritis patients, which suggests shared mechanisms of disease initiation.

This clonotype was seen a few times. Its antigen is currently not known. Per-nucleotide qualities are absent, and no much larger clonotype sits a single base away. This sample was sequenced with an Illumina HiSeq 2500. TCR beta libraries were prepared by quantitative 5'-RACE with molecular barcodes. The paper's processing steps were these. Disease-linked TCR variants were identified with a new computational method built on a probabilistic model of VDJ rearrangement. TCRdb reanalyzed the raw reads on its own, using fastp at Q25 for trimming and MiXCR for clone calling, and kept in-frame beta chains. CDR3 protein duplicates are merged, each entry listing the most common genes and DNA. These V and J calls derive from TCRdb rather than the authors' analysis. The sample has fewer than 250,000 distinct CDR3 sequences on record, approximately 30% of them singletons. About 4.2% of the sample comes from the top ten.

This TCR was sampled from a male donor with ankylosing spondylitis or in good health (not recorded which). The sequenced sample was blood, either unsorted or a sorted T cell fraction (not recorded which).

The DNA sequence reads TGTGCCACCCACCGGGGGGACACCGGGGAGCTGTTTTTT. This gives the protein CATHRGDTGELFF. This chain is built from TRBV24-1 and TRBJ2-2; TRBD2 aligns with 7 central bases. From the cysteine through the phenylalanine, the CDR3 covers 13 amino acids. Only the CDR3 region is kept as DNA, spanning 39 bases read in frame from base 1. CDR1 KGHDR and CDR2 SFDVKD are derived from the germline V gene. Trimming takes 9 bases off V and 3 bases off J; junction bases not matched to a gene: 3.